The clone carrying this T cell receptor beta chain was detected many times. This CDR3 has 11 amino acids. CDR1 and CDR2 from the germline V gene are DFQATT and SNEGSKA (reference sequence). The ends lost 6 bases at V and 9 bases at J; junction bases unmatched: 5. The sample comes from a study of blood T cells in healthy people across ages. The authors ran a second PCR of about 7 to 12 cycles using a sample-barcoded 5' primer and a J-beta primer mix. In TCRdb, the 5' RACE reads were re-called with MiXCR into one record per CDR3 protein. The table includes hundreds of thousands of distinct CDR3 sequences, 58% detected once. Donors were healthy Caucasian individuals from Russia aged about 6 to 100.

Specimen: blood. V and J are TRBV20-1 and TRBJ2-1; TRBD2 aligns across 7 bases. The source of this sequence is a man in his fifties or sixties in good health. The CDR3 loop reads CSARPGGEQFF. The CDR3 DNA is TGCAGTGCGAGGCCGGGGGGTGAGCAGTTCTTC.